The TCR beta chain described here comes from a study of blood T cells in healthy people across ages (dated by TCRdb to about 2015). Some background on the complete study: In model experiments, template switching captured about one uniquely barcoded TCR beta cDNA molecule for every two T cells. Using deep sequencing normalized with unique cDNA molecular identifiers, the study measured how TCR beta repertoire diversity changes with age. Using the same blood draw, the study looked at two additional independent replicas of 1 million unique cDNA reads for two donors, one aged 18 to 29 and the other aged 80 or older. The donors were split into four age groups: young (average 16 years), middle-aged (roughly 40), aged (over 55) and long-lived (approximately 80).

Beyond this particular receptor, the publication reports: Estimates of total diversity based on one million sequenced T cells were regarded as lower bounds and as underestimates. Compared with the aged group, the long-lived group had more naive CD4+ T cells, fewer expanded clones and increased TCR diversity, a pattern suggesting age selection. Bulk unsorted PBMC profiling prevented conclusive comparison of naive and antigen-experienced compartments. There was a strong correlation between observed TCR beta diversity and the percentage of naive T cells measured by flow cytometry. Donor CMV infection status was unknown, potentially confounding age-related changes in expanded clonotypes. As age increased, observed TCR beta diversity per million T cells dropped in a roughly linear way, and a significant reduction was already evident by age roughly 36.

Systemically healthy Caucasian individuals from Russia, around 38 in total and aged about 6 to 100 years, were included as donors. Roughly 9.5 milliliters of peripheral blood were drawn from each donor into EDTA-treated Vacutainer tubes. PBMCs were isolated by Ficoll-Paque density-gradient centrifugation, with at least 7 million obtained per sample. Total RNA, at least 5 micrograms per sample, was extracted from PBMCs with Trizol reagent. Naive CD45RAhigh/CD27high T cell percentages were measured by flow cytometry on a PBMC aliquot from every donor. The library came from 5' RACE. The data were produced on an Illumina HiSeq 2500. A second PCR of 7 to 11 cycles was run with a J-beta primer mix and a sample-barcoded 5' primer. A template-switch 5' adaptor carrying 12 random nucleotides introduced a unique molecular identifier onto each TCR beta cDNA molecule. Each sample yielded at least 3 million CDR3-containing paired-end reads. All of the RNA was converted into first-strand cDNA using the Mint cDNA synthesis kit, with a TRBC-specific oligonucleotide serving as the primer. Following uracil-DNA glycosylase treatment, all cDNA underwent a first 18-cycle PCR with the universal primers M1SS and BC2_uni_R. Per the original workflow: Normalization of each sample was performed by random selection of 1 million high-quality reads, each carrying a distinct molecular identifier. Reads sharing molecular identifiers were discarded rather than binned into consensus sequences. MiTCR, set to a Q25 quality threshold and the strictest error-elimination algorithm, was used for CDR3 identification, clonotype clustering and error correction. A nonparametric unseen species model with Euler transformation was used to estimate lower-bound total TCR beta diversity. Through fastp at Q25 and MiXCR, TCRdb rebuilt clones from the public reads, retaining in-frame beta chains. CDR3 protein duplicates are merged, each entry listing the most common genes and DNA. V and J calls and clone size were set by TCRdb, not the authors. For this sample there are around 1,000,000 distinct CDR3 sequences; less than 25% appear just once. The biggest ten clones account for approximately 0.75% of the sample.

On this clonotype itself: The clone's antigen remains unknown. No qualities accompany the bases; no much larger clone lies one base away.

Its CDR3 holds 15 amino acids, cysteine through phenylalanine. Only the CDR3 portion is preserved as DNA: 45 bases, with reading frame beginning at the first base. The germline V gene provides CDR1 MDHEN and CDR2 SYDVKM. V was cut back by 6 bases and J by 11 bases, leaving a gap of 25 bases between them. The sample was also linked to a second study, of T cells of mothers and their children. Drawing on the second study: Donors were nine systemically healthy Caucasian individuals: three mothers and their six children. cDNA synthesis consumed the entire amount of extracted RNA, loaded at around 1.5 ug RNA in each 15 ul reaction. Sample barcodes and 2-4 random nucleotides were added via the M1S primer in the second PCR. More than 8 million TCR beta CDR3 reads were obtained from each mother, and roughly 3.1 million reads were obtained from each child. Thymic selection similarly shapes TCR recombination output in related and unrelated pairs, with minor effect from inherited differences. Normalized repertoire overlap was always slightly but never significantly higher in related than unrelated mother-child pairs. No persistent microchimeric T cell clones were detected, at a sensitivity of approximately 100 clones per million clonotypes. To look for features that set related mother-child pairs apart from unrelated individuals, the researchers ran deep NGS to compare the TCR beta repertoires of mothers and children. Mothers averaged roughly 40 +/- 4 years of age and children averaged around 10 +/- 4 years. Libraries were sequenced on Illumina HiSeq 2000 with 100+100 nt paired-end reads after adapter ligation with NEBNext reagents. To avoid cross-contamination, the mother libraries and the child libraries were prepared a month apart and sequenced in separate runs. For each donor, between about 450,000 and 2,300,000 distinct TCR beta clonotypes were identified. Naive TCR beta clonotypes were estimated from low-frequency clonotypes matched to each donor's FACS-determined naive share, without sorting.

This sequence uses TRBV28 and TRBJ2-5; tentative D gene TRBD2, with 5 bases matching. Material for sequencing was blood. The sequence came from a girl aged 2 to 10 in good health. The CDR3 sequence is CASSAAGLALSEQYF. The nucleotides are TGTGCCAGCAGCGCTGCAGGACTCGCTCTGAGTGAGCAGTACTTC.